The clone carrying this TCR beta chain was picked up a small number of times. Its specificity is not known. The data were obtained in a study of CD8 T cell repertoires and HIV-1 epitope variants. The overall study: Twenty-five autologous and known Gag and Nef epitope variant peptides each stimulated T cells separately. Enriched T cells were co-cultured with equal autologous T cell-negative cells.

Germline loops: CDR1 MNHEY, CDR2 SMNVEV (reference sequence). CDR3 size: 17 residues. The germline V and J ends were trimmed by 2 bases and 0 bases, with 14 bases remaining between them. This table comes from immunoSEQ multiplex PCR, and its TCRdb copy is limited to in-frame clones, with some not included. This table has over 4,500 clones, approximately 61% appearing once. This clonotype originated in a male donor with HIV. This rearrangement joins TRBV27 to TRBJ2-1; possible D gene TRBD1, 6 bases. Sequenced input: cultured CD8+ T cells derived from PBMCs. In DNA form, the CDR3 reads TGTGCCAGCAGTTTAAAACAGGGTGAGGGCTCCTACAATGAGCAGTTCTTC. Its translation: CASSLKQGEGSYNEQFF.